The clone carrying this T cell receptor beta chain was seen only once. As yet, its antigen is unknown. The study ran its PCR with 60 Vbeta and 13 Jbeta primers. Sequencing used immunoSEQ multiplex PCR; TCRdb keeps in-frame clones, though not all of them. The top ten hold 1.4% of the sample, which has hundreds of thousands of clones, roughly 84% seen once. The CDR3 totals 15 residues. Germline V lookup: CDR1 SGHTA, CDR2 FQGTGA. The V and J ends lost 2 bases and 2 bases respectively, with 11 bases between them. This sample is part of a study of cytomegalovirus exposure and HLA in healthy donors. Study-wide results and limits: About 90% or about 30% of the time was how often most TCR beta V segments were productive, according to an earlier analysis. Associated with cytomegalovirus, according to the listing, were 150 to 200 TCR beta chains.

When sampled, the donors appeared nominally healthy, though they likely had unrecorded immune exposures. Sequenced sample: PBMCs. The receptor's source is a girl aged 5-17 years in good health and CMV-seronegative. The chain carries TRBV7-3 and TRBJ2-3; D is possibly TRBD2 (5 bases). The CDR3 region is CASSLVGGPTDTQYF. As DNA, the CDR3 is TGTGCCAGCAGCTTAGTGGGCGGGCCCACAGATACGCAGTATTTT.